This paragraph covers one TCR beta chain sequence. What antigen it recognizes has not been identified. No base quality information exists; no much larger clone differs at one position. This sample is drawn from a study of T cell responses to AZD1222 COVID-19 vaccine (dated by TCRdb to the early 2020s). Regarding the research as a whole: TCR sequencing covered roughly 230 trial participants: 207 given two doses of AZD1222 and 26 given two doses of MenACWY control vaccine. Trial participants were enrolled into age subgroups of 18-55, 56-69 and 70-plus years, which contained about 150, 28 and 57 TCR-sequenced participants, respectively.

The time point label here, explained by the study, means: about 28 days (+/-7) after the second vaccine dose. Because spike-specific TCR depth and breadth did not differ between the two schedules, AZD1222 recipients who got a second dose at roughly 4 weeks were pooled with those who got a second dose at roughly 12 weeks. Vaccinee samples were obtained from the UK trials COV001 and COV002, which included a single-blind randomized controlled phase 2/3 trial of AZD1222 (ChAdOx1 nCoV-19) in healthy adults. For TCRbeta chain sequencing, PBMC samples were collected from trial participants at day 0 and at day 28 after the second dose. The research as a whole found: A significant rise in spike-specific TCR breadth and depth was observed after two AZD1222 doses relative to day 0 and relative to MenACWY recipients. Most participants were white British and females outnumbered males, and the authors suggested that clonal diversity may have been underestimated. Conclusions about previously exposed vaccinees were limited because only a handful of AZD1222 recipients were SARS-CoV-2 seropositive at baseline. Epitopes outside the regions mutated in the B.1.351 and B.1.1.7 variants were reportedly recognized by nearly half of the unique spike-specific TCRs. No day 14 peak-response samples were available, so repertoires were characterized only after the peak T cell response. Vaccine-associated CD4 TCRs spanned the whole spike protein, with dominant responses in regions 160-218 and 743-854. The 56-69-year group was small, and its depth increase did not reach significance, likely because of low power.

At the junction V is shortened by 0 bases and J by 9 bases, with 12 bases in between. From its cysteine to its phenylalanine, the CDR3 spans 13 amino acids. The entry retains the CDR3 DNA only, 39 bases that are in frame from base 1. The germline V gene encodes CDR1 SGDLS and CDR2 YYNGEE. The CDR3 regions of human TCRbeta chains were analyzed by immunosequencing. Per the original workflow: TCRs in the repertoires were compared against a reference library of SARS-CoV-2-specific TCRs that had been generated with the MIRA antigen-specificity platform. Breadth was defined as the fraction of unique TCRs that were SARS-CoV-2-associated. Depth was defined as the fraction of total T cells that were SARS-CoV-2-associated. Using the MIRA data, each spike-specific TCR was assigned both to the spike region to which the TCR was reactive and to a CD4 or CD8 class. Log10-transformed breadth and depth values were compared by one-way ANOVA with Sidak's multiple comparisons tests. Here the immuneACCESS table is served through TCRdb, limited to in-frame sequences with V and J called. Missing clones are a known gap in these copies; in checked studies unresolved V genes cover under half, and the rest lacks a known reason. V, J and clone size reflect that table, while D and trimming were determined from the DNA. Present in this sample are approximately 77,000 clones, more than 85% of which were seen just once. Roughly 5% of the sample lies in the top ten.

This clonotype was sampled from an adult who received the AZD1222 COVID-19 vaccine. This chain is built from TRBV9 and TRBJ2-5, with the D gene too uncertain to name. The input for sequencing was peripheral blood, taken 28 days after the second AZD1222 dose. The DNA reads TGTGCCAGCAGCGTAGCTAATAAAGGGCCCCAGTACTTC. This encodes CASSVANKGPQYF.